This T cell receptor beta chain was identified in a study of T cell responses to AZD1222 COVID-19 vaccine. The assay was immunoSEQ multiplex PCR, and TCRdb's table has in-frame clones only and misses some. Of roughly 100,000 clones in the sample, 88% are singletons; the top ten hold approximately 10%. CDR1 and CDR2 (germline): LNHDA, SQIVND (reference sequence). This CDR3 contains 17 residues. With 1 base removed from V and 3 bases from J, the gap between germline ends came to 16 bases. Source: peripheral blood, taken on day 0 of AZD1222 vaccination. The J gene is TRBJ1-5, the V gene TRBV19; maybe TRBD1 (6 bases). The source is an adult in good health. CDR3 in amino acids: CASSIGLAGATNQPQHF. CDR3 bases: TGTGCCAGTAGTATAGGGCTGGCAGGGGCTACCAATCAGCCCCAGCATTTT.